These 7 T cell receptor beta chains came from one sample sequenced in a study of cytomegalovirus exposure and HLA in healthy donors. The PCR employed 60 Vbeta primers together with 13 Jbeta primers. TCRdb's copy holds only in-frame clones and misses some; the assay was immunoSEQ multiplex PCR. The data show some 200,000 clones, about two thirds seen once. Sample: PBMCs. These receptors all stem from a man aged 40-50 years in good health and CMV-seropositive.

The chain links TRBV15 to TRBJ1-4; D might be TRBD1 (6 bases). Trimming cost V 1 base and J 7 bases, with 10 bases left between them. There are 14 residues in the CDR3. Germline CDR1 is LNHNV and CDR2 is YYDKDF (reference sequence). In DNA, the CDR3 is TGTGCCACCAGCAGAGGCAGGGGACCTGAAAAACTGTTTTTT. Amino acid sequence: CATSRGRGPEKLFF. Full variable domain (rest looked up from reference TRBV15 and TRBJ1-4): DAMVIQNPRYQVTQFGKPVTLSCSQTLNHNVMYWYQQKSSQAPKLLFHYYDKDFNNEADTPDNFQSRRPNTSFCFLDIRSPGLGDTAMYLCATSRGRGPEKLFFGSGTQLSVL.

J is TRBJ1-1 and V is TRBV7-9; 8 bases match TRBD1. The germline V gene encodes CDR1 SEHNR and CDR2 FQNEAQ (reference sequence). J lost 5 bases, V lost 5 bases, and 10 bases had no gene match. CDR3 length: 15 residues. CDR3: CASSHGQGSGTEAFF. The CDR3 nucleotides are TGTGCCAGCAGCCACGGACAGGGTTCGGGAACTGAAGCTTTCTTT.

As regards this clone: Different DNA sequences within this sample yield the same CDR3. The rearrangement uses TRBV28 and TRBJ1-1, with D unclear. Germline CDR1 is MDHEN and CDR2 is SYDVKM. The CDR3 length is 12 residues. V lost 6 bases and J lost 1, with 6 bases in between. CDR3 bases: TGTGCCAGCAGCCCCAGGAACACTGAAGCTTTCTTT. It yields the protein CASSPRNTEAFF.

This clone was recorded only once. The J gene is TRBJ2-7, the V gene TRBV7-8, with TRBD1 matching 7 bases. The CDR3 consists of 13 residues. CDR1 is SGHVS, CDR2 FQNEAQ, per germline. J gave up 4 bases and V 5 bases, and 5 bases lay outside the gene matches. The CDR3 DNA reads TGTGCCAGCAGCCCGGGACAGTTATACGAGCAGTACTTC. Residues: CASSPGQLYEQYF.

This chain joins TRBV7-2 and TRBJ2-3; TRBD1 is a possible D gene (5 bases). V was pared by 1 base and J by 5 bases, with 7 bases between. The CDR3 has 13 residues. Germline assignment: CDR1 SGHTA and CDR2 FQGNSA. The CDR3 protein is CASSLGRGDTQYF. The CDR3 nucleotides are TGTGCCAGCAGCTTAGGAAGGGGAGATACGCAGTATTTT.

V is TRBV6-5 and J is TRBJ1-1; D might be TRBD1 (5 bases). CDR1 and CDR2 from the germline V gene are MNHEY and SVGAGI. The CDR3 has 12 amino acids. Trimming stripped 0 bases from V and 12 bases from J, with 11 bases between. CDR3 bases: TGTGCCAGCAGTTACTCAGGGCAGGGAACTTTCTTT. It specifies CASSYSGQGTFF.

A word on this clone: Sequence at one end of the junction differs from germline and may be a read error. The V gene is TRBV7-9, the J gene TRBJ1-2; 11 bases line up with TRBD1. The V gene's germline CDR1 is SEHNR and CDR2 FQNEAQ (reference sequence). This CDR3 spans 13 amino acids. The chain's CDR3 is CSSSLGQGEGYTF. CDR3 nucleotide sequence: TGTTCCAGCAGCTTGGGACAGGGGGAGGGCTACACCTTC.